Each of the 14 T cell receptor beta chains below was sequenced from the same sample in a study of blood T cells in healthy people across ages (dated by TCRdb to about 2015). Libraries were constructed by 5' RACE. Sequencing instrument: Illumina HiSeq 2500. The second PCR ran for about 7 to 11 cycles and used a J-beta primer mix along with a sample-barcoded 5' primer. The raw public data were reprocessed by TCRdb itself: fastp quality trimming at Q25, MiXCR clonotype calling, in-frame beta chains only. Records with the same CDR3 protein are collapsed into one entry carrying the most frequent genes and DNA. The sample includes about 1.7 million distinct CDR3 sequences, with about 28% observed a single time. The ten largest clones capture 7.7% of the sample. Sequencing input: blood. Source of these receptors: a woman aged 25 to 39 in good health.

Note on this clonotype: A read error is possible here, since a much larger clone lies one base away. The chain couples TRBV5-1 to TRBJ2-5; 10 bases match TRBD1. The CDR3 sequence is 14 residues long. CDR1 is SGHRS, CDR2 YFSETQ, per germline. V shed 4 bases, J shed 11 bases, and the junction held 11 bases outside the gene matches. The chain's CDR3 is CASSVGQGGYGQYF. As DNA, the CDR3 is TGCGCCAGCAGCGTCGGACAGGGGGGCTACGGGCAGTACTTC. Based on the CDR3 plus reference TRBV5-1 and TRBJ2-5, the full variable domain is KAGVTQTPRYLIKTRGQQVTLSCSPISGHRSVSWYQQTPGQGLQFLFEYFSETQRNKGNFPGRFSGRQFSNSRSEMNVSTLELGDSALYLCASSVGQGGYGQYFGPGTRLLVL.

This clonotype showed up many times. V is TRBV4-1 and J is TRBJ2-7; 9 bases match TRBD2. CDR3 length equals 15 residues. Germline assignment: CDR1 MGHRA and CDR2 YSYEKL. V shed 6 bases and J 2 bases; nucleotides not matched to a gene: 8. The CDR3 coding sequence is TGCGCCAGCAGGGGACCCGCGGGGGGGCCCTACGAGCAGTACTTC. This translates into CASRGPAGGPYEQYF.

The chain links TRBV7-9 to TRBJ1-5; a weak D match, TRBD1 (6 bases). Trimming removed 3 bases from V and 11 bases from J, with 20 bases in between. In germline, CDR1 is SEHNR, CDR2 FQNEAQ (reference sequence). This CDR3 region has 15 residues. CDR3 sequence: CASSFPRDTGSAQHF. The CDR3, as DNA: TGTGCCAGCAGCTTCCCGAGGGACACCGGTTCGGCCCAGCATTTT. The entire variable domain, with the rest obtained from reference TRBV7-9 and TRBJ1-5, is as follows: DTGVSQNPRHKITKRGQNVTFRCDPISEHNRLYWYRQTLGQGPEFLTYFQNEAQLEKSRLLSDRFSAERPKGSFSTLEIQRTEQGDSAMYLCASSFPRDTGSAQHFGDGTRLSIL.

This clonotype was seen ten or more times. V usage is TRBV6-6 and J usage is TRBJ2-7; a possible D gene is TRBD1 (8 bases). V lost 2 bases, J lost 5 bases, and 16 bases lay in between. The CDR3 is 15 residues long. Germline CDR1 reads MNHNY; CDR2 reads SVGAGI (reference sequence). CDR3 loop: CASSYERTGRDEQYF. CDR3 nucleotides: TGTGCCAGCAGTTACGAACGGACAGGGAGGGACGAGCAGTACTTC.

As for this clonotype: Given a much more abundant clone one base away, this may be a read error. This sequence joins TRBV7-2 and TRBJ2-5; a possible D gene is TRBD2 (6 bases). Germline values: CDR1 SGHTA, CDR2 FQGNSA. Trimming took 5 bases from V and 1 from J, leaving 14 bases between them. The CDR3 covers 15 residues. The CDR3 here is CASSNTQGLQETQYF. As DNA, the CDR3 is TGTGCCAGCAGCAACACGCAGGGACTCCAAGAGACCCAGTACTTC.

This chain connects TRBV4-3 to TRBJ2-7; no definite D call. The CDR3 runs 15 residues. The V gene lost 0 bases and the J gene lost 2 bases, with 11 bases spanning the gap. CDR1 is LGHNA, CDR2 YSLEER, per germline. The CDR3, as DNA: TGCGCCAGCAGCCAAGAAACCAGTGAAGCCTACGAGCAGTACTTC. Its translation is CASSQETSEAYEQYF.

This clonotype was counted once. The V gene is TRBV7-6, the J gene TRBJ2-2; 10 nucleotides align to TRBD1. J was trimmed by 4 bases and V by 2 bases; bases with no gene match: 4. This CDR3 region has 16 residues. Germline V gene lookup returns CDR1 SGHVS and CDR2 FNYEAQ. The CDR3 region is CASSLRDRGFTGELFF. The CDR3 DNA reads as TGTGCCAGCAGCTTAAGGGACAGGGGTTTCACCGGGGAGCTGTTTTTT.

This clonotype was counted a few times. The chain's CDR3 is CASSAPPTAENEQFF. In nucleotides, the CDR3 is TGTGCCAGCAGTGCCCCCCCCACGGCTGAAAATGAGCAGTTCTTC. This chain connects TRBV2 to TRBJ2-1; D ambiguous. Germline CDR1 reads SNHLY; CDR2 reads FYNNEI. The CDR3 length is 15 residues. V lost 4 bases and J lost 7, with 17 bases in between.

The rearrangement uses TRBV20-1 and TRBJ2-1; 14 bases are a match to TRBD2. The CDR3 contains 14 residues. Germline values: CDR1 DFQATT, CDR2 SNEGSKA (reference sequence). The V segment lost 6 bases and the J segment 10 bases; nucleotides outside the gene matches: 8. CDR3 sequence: CSAPGLAGVPEQFF. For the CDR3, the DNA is TGCAGTGCCCCGGGACTAGCGGGAGTGCCGGAGCAGTTCTTC.

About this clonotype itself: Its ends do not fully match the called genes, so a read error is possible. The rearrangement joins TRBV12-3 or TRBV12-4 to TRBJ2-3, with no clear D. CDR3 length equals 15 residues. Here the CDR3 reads CASSFDGLLADAQYF. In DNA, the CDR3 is TGTGCCAGCAGTTTCGACGGCCTACTCGCAGATGCGCAGTATTTT.

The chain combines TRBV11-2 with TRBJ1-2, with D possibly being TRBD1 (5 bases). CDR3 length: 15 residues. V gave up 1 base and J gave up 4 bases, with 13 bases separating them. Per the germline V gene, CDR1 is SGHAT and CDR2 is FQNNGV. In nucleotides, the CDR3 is TGTGCCAGCAGCTTAGCCGGGACCGCTCCCTATGGCTACACCTTC. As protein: CASSLAGTAPYGYTF.

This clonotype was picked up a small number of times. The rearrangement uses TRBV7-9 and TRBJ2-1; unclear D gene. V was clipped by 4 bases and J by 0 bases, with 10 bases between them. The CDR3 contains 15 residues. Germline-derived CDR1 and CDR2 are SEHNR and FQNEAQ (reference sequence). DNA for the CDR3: TGTGCCAGCAGCTCGACAAAAAACTCCTACAATGAGCAGTTCTTC. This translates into CASSSTKNSYNEQFF.

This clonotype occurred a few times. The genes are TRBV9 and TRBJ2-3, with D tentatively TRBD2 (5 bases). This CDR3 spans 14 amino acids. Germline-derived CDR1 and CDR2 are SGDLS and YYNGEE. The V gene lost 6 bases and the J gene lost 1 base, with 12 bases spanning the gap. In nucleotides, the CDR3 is TGTGCCAGCAATCAACGGGGTGGCACAGATACGCAGTATTTT. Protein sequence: CASNQRGGTDTQYF. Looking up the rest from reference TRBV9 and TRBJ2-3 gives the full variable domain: DSGVTQTPKHLITATGQRVTLRCSPRSGDLSVYWYQQSLDQGLQFLIQYYNGEERAKGNILERFSAQQFPDLHSELNLSSLELGDSALYFCASNQRGGTDTQYFGPGTRLTVL.

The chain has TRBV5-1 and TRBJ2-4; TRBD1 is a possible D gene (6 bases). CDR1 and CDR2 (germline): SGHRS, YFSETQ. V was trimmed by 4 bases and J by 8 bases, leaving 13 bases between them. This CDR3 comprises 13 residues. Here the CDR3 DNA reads TGCGCCAGCAGCCCGGGGACAACGGACATTCAGTACTTC. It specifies CASSPGTTDIQYF.